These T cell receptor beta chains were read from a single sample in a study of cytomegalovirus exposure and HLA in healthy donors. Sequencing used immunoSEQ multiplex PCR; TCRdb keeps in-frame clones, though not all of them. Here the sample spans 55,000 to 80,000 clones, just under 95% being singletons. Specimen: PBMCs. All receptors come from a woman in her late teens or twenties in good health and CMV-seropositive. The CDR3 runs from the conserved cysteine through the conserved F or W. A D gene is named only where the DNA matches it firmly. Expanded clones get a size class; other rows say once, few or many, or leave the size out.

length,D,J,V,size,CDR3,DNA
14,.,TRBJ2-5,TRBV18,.,CASSAGWGPETQYF,TGTGCCAGCTCAGCGGGTTGGGGGCCGGAGACCCAGTACTTC
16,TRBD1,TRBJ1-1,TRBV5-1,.,CASSSGTGVFNTEAFF,TGCGCCAGCAGCTCCGGGACAGGGGTTTTTAACACTGAAGCTTTCTTT
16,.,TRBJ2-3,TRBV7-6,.,CASSPSRGWSTDTQYF,TGTGCCAGCAGCCCAAGCAGGGGTTGGAGCACAGATACGCAGTATTTT
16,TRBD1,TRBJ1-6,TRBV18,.,CASSPGQERAYSPLHF,TGTGCCAGCTCACCTGGACAGGAAAGAGCGTATTCACCCCTCCACTTT
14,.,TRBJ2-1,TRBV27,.,CASSLVSAYNEQFF,TGTGCCAGCAGTTTAGTGTCGGCCTACAATGAGCAGTTCTTC
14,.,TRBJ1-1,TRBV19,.,CASSIGTANTEAFF,TGTGCCAGTAGTATCGGGACTGCCAACACTGAAGCTTTCTTT
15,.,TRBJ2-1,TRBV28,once,CATETGTSSYNEQFF,TGTGCCACCGAGACAGGCACGAGCTCCTACAATGAGCAGTTCTTC
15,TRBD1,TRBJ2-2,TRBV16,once,CASSRKGAGTGELFF,TGTGCCAGCAGCAGAAAGGGGGCCGGGACCGGGGAGCTGTTTTTT
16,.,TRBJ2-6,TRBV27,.,CASSGTPGAGANVLTF,TGTGCCAGCAGTGGGACCCCAGGGGCCGGGGCCAACGTCCTGACTTTC
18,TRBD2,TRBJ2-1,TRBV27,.,CASSLRSLGTSGGFEQFF,TGTGCCAGCAGTTTAAGGTCCCTCGGTACTAGCGGGGGATTTGAGCAGTTCTTC
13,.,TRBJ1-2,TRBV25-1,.,CASSGGQTYGYTF,TGTGCCAGCAGTGGAGGACAGACCTATGGCTACACCTTC
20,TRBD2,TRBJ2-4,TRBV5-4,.,CASSLMGTSGGAWDKNIQYF,TGTGCCAGCAGCTTGATGGGTACTAGCGGGGGGGCCTGGGACAAAAACATTCAGTACTTC
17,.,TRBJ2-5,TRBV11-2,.,CASSLAPFFRTTETQYF,TGTGCCAGCAGCTTAGCCCCCTTCTTCAGGACAACCGAGACCCAGTACTTC
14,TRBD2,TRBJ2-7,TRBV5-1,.,CASSSGGTNYEQYF,TGCGCCAGCTCCTCGGGAGGAACCAACTACGAGCAGTACTTC
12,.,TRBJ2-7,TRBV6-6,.,CASSYSEDEQYF,TGTGCCAGCAGTTACTCCGAGGACGAGCAGTACTTC
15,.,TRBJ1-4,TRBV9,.,CATSGTGGTNEKLFF,TGTGCCACCAGCGGGACGGGGGGGACTAATGAAAAACTGTTTTTT
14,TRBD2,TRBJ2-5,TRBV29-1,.,CSVVQLAGLETQYF,TGCAGCGTTGTGCAACTAGCGGGACTTGAGACCCAGTACTTC
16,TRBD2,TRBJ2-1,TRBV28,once,CASNLPGLAGYNEQFF,TGTGCCAGCAATTTACCGGGACTAGCGGGATACAATGAGCAGTTCTTC
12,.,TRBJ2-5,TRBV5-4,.,CASREVGETQYF,TGTGCCAGCAGGGAGGTGGGAGAGACCCAGTACTTC
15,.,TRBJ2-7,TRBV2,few,CASRYQTASTYEQYF,TGTGCCAGCAGATACCAGACAGCGAGTACCTACGAGCAGTACTTC
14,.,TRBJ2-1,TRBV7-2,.,CASSLDRSSNEQFF,TGTGCCAGCAGCTTAGACAGGTCTAGCAATGAGCAGTTCTTC
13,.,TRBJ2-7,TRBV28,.,CASSRGRSGEQYF,TGTGCCAGCAGTCGAGGGAGATCCGGCGAGCAGTACTTC
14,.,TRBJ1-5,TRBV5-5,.,CASSIQGNDQPQHF,TGTGCCAGCAGCATACAGGGAAATGATCAGCCCCAGCATTTT
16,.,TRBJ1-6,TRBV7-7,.,CASSRPPSRDNSPLHF,TGTGCCAGCAGCCGCCCACCGTCCAGGGATAATTCACCCCTCCACTTT
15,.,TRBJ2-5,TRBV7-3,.,CASSLRHAPQAAQYF,TGTGCCAGCAGCTTAAGGCACGCGCCTCAAGCGGCCCAGTACTTC
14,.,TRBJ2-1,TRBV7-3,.,CASSLNLGGNEQFF,TGTGCCAGCAGCTTAAATTTAGGAGGTAATGAGCAGTTCTTC
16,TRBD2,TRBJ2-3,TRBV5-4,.,CASSIASGSTTDTQYF,TGTGCCAGCAGCATTGCTAGCGGGAGCACGACAGATACGCAGTATTTT
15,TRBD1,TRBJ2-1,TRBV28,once,CASSLDRGPYNEQFF,TGTGCCAGCAGTTTAGACAGGGGGCCGTACAATGAGCAGTTCTTC
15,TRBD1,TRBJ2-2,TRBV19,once,CASSTKTGSTGELFF,TGTGCCAGTAGTACGAAGACAGGGTCCACCGGGGAGCTGTTTTTT